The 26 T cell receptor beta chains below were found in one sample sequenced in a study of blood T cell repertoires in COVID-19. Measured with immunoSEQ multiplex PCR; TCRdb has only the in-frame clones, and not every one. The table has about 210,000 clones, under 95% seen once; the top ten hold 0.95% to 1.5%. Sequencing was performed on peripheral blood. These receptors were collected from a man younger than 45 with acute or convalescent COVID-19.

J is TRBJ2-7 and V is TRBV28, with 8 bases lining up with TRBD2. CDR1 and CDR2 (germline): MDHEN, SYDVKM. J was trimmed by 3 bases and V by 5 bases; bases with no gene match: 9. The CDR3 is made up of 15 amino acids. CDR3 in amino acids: CASSPLGGAGYEQYF. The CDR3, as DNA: TGTGCCAGCAGTCCCCTCGGGGGGGCGGGCTACGAGCAGTACTTC.

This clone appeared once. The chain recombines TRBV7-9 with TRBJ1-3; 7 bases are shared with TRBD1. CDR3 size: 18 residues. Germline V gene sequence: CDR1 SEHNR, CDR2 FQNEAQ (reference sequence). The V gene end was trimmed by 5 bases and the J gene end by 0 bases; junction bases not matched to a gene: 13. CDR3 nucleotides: TGTGCCAGCAGCAGTACTCGGACAGGATCCTTCTCTGGAAACACCATATATTTT. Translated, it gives CASSSTRTGSFSGNTIYF.

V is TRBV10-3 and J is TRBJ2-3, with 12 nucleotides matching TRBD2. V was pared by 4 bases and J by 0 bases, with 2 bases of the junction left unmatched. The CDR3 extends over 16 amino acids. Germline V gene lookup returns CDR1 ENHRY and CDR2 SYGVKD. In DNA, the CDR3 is TGTGCCATCAGTGGGACTAGCGGGACTAGCACAGATACGCAGTATTTT. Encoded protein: CAISGTSGTSTDTQYF.

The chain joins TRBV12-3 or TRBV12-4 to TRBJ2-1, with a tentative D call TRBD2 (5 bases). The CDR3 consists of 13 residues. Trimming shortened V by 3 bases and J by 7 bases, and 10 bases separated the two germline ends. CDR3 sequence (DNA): TGTGCCAGCAGTTTCGAGGGAACTAATGAGCAGTTCTTC. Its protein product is CASSFEGTNEQFF.

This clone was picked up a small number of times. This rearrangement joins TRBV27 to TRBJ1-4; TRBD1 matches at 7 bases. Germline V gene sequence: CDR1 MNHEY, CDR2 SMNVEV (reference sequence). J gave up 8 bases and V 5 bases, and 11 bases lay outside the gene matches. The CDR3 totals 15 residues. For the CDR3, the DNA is TGTGCCAGCAGTCCTAAGACAGGGTTAGCGGAAAAACTGTTTTTT. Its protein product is CASSPKTGLAEKLFF.

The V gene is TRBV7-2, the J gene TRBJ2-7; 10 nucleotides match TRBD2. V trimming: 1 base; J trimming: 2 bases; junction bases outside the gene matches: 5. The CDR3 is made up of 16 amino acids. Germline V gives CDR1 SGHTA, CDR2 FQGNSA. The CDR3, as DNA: TGTGCCAGCAGCTTAGGGGCTAGCGGGAGAACCTACGAGCAGTACTTC. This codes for CASSLGASGRTYEQYF.

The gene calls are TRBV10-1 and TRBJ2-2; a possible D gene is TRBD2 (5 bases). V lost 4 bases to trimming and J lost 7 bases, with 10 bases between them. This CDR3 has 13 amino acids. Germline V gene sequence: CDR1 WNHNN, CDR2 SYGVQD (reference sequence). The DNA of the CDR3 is TGCGCCAGCAGTGTGGACGGGGTCGGGGAGCTGTTTTTT. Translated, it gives CASSVDGVGELFF.

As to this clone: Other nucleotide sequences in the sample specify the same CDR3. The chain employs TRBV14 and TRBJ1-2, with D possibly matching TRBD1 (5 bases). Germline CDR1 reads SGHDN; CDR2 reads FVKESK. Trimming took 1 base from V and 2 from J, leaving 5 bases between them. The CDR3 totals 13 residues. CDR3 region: CASSQGQNYGYTF. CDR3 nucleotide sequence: TGTGCCAGCAGCCAAGGACAGAACTATGGCTACACCTTC.

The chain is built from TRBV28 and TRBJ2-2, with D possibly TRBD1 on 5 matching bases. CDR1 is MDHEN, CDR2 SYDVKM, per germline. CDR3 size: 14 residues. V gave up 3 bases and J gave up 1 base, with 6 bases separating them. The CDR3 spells CASSLGRNTGELFF. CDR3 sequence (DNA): TGTGCCAGCAGTTTGGGGCGGAACACCGGGGAGCTGTTTTTT.

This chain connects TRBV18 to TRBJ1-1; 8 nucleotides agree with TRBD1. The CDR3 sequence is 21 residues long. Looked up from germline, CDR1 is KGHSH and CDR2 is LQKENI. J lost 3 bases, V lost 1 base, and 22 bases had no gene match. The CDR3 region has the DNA TGTGCCAGCTCACCACAGTTCAGCCGGATCTCACAGGGGGGACGGGACACTGAAGCTTTCTTT. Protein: CASSPQFSRISQGGRDTEAFF.

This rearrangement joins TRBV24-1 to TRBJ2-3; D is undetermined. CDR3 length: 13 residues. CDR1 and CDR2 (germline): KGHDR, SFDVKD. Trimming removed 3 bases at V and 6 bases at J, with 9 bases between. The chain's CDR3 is CATSDGSGDTQYF. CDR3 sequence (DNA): TGTGCCACCAGTGATGGGTCCGGGGATACGCAGTATTTT.

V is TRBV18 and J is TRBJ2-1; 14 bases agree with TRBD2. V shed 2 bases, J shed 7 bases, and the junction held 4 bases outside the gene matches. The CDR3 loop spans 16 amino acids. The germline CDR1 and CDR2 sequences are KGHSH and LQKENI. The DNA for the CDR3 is TGTGCCAGCTCACCATCCGGGACTAGCGGGGGTAATGAGCAGTTCTTC. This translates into CASSPSGTSGGNEQFF.

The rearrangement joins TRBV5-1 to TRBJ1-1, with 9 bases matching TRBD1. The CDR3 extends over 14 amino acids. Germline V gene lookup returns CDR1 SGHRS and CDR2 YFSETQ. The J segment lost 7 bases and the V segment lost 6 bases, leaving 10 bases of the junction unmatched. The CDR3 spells CASIPGTGTNEAFF. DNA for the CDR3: TGCGCCAGCATACCCGGGACAGGGACAAATGAAGCTTTCTTT.

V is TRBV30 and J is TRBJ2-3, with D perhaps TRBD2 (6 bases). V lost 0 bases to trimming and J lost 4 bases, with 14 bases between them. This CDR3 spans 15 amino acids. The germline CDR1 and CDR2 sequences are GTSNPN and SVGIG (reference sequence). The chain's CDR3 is CAWSVGTSRADTQYF. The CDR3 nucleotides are TGTGCCTGGAGTGTAGGGACTTCACGGGCAGATACGCAGTATTTT.

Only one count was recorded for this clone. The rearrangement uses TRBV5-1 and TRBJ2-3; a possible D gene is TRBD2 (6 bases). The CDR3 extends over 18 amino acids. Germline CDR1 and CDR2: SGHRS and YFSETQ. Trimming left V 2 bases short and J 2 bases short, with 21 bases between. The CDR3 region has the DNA TGCGCCAGCAGCTTTTATTGGGGACTTCCGTGGGTCACAGATACGCAGTATTTT. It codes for CASSFYWGLPWVTDTQYF.

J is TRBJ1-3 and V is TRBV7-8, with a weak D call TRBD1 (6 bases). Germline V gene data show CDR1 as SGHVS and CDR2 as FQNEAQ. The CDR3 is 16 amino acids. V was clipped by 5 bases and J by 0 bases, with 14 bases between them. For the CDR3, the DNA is TGTGCCAGCAGCGCGAGGAACAGGGACTCTGGAAACACCATATATTTT. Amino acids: CASSARNRDSGNTIYF.

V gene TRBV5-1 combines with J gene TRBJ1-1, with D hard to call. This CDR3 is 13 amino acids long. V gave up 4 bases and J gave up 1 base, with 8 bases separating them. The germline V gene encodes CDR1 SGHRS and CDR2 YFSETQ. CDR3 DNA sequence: TGCGCCAGCAGCAAGGAGTCGAACACTGAAGCTTTCTTT. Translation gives CASSKESNTEAFF.

CDR3 DNA: TGTGCCAGCAGCTTAACCCGAAACCTCCCTAGCAATGAGCAGTTCTTC. This gives the protein CASSLTRNLPSNEQFF. The chain employs TRBV11-1 and TRBJ2-1; no clear D gene. The CDR3 extends over 16 amino acids. Between the trimmed V and J ends, which lost 2 bases and 6 bases, there was a span of 17 bases. Germline-derived CDR1 and CDR2 are SGHAT and FQDESV (reference sequence).

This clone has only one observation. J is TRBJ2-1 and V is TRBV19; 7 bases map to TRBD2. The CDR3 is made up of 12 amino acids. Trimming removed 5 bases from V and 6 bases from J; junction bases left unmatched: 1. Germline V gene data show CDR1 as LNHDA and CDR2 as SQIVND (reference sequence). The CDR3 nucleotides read TGTGCCAGTAGTCCTAGCGGCAATGAGCAGTTCTTC. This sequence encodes CASSPSGNEQFF.

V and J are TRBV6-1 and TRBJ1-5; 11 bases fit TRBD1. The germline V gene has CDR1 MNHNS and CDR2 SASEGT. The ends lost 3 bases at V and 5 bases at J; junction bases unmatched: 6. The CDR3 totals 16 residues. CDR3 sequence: CASSDRDRGIYQPQHF. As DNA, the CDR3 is TGTGCCAGCAGTGACCGGGACAGGGGGATCTATCAGCCCCAGCATTTT.

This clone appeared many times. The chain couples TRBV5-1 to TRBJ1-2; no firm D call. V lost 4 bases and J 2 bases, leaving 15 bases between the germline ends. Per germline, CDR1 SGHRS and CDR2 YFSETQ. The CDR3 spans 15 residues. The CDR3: CASSPPLAGNYGYTF. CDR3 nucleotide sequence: TGCGCCAGCAGCCCGCCCCTCGCAGGAAACTATGGCTACACCTTC.

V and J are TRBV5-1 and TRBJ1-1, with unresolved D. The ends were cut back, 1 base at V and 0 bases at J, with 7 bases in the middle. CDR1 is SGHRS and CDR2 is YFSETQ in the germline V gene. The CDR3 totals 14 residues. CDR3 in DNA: TGCGCCAGCAGCTTGAATAGTATGAACACTGAAGCTTTCTTT. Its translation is CASSLNSMNTEAFF.

In nucleotides, the CDR3 is TGCGCCAGCAGCCAAGATCTCTCCTACAATGAGCAGTTCTTC. This codes for CASSQDLSYNEQFF. The chain links TRBV4-1 to TRBJ2-1; D gene ambiguous. The V and J ends lost 0 bases and 0 bases respectively, with 3 bases between them. The CDR3 is 14 amino acids. Germline V gene lookup returns CDR1 MGHRA and CDR2 YSYEKL.

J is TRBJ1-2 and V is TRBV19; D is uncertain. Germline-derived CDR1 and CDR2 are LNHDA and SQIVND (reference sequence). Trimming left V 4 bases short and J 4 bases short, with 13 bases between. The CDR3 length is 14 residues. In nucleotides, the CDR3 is TGTGCCAGTAGTAGGAGGGATGGACGCTATGGCTACACCTTC. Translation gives CASSRRDGRYGYTF. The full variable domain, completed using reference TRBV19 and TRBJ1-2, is DGGITQSPKYLFRKEGQNVTLSCEQNLNHDAMYWYRQDPGQGLRLIYYSQIVNDFQKGDIAEGYSVSREKKESFPLTVTSAQKNPTAFYLCASSRRDGRYGYTFGSGTRLTVV.

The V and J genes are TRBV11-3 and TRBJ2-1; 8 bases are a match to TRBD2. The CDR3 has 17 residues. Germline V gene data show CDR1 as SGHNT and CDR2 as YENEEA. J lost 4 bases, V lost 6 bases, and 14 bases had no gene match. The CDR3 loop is CASSPNSGIRGYNEQFF. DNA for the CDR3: TGTGCCAGCAGTCCAAATAGCGGGATTCGTGGTTACAATGAGCAGTTCTTC.

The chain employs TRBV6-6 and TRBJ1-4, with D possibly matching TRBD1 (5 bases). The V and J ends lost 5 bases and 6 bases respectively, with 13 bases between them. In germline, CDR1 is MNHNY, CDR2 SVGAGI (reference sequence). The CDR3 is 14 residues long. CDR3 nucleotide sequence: TGTGCCAGCAGTCCCGGGGGAGGGGATGAAAAACTGTTTTTT. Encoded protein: CASSPGGGDEKLFF.